The present T cell receptor beta chain was sequenced within a study of blood T cell repertoires in COVID-19. Study-wide background: Donors in the United States, Italy and Spain gave samples during acute or convalescent COVID-19. The analysed material was cDNA or gDNA that came from T cells, B-cell-depleted T cells, or PBMCs.

In the original workflow: By means of reference gene primer amplification, nucleated cell counts were estimated. Some clones are missing from TCRdb's copy, which holds only in-frame ones; the method was immunoSEQ multiplex PCR. The V and J calls and clone size are taken from that table; D and trimming were inferred from the DNA. This sample carries about 300,000 clones, roughly 88% of them seen once, and the ten largest clones take 1.5% to 2%. Germline CDR1 SGHTA, CDR2 FQGNSA. The CDR3 spans 15 residues. Trimming removed 5 bases from V and 0 bases from J; junction bases left unmatched: 5. Specimen: peripheral blood. The source of this sequence is a woman aged 50 to 60 with acute or convalescent COVID-19. This chain links TRBV7-2 with TRBJ2-3; 7 bases are shared with TRBD2. The CDR3 nucleotides are TGTGCCAGCAGCATCTCTAGCGGCAGCACAGATACGCAGTATTTT. Translation: CASSISSGSTDTQYF.